This T cell receptor (beta chain) was obtained from a study of T-cell reconstitution after alpha-beta-depleted transplantation in children. This clonotype was picked up a small number of times. Its antigen is as yet unknown. It was with unique molecular identifiers that the TCRbeta library was prepared. TCRdb ran MiXCR on the PCR reads and lists one entry per CDR3 protein. The profile shows 610,000 or so distinct CDR3 sequences, 27% of them singletons. Study-wide findings and caveats: Newly made T cells mostly supplied T-cell counts and diversity one year after transplant. At day 60, the high TCRbeta diversity found in some patients originated from recipient T cells and thymic progenitors that had survived. About two months after transplant, alpha-beta T cells reportedly came from several hundred expanded graft clones.

Losses at the gene ends were 3 bases for V and 2 bases for J; bases not matched to a gene: 7. CDR3 length: 16 amino acids. Germline assignment: CDR1 SGHRS and CDR2 YFSETQ. The sequences come from PBMCs, collected before TCRalphabeta/CD19-depleted stem cell transplant. This chain connects TRBV5-1 to TRBJ2-2; 7 bases align to TRBD2. The clonotype comes from a boy younger than two with Wiskott-Aldrich syndrome, due to receive a stem cell transplant. CDR3 protein: CASSWTRRTNTGELFF. The CDR3 nucleotides read TGCGCCAGCAGCTGGACTAGGCGAACTAACACCGGGGAGCTGTTTTTT.